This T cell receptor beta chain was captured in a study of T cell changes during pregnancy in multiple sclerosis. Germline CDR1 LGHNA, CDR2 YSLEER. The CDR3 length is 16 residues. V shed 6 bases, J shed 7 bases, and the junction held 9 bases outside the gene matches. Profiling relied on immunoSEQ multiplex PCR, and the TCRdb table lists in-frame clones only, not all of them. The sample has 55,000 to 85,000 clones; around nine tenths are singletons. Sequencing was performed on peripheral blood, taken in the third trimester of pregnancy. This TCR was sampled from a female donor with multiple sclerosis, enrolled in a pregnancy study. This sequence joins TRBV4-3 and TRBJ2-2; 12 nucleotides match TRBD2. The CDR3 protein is CASRLTSGRFGGELFF. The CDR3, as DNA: TGCGCCAGCAGACTCACTAGCGGGAGGTTCGGCGGGGAGCTGTTTTTT.